This T cell receptor (beta chain) is drawn from a study of blood T cell repertoires in COVID-19. Using immunoSEQ multiplex PCR, the repertoire was profiled, and TCRdb retains in-frame clones only, with some absent. The sample has approximately 45,000 clones, roughly nine tenths seen once; the top ten hold under 6%. The sample consisted of peripheral blood. The origin of this receptor is a man in his forties with active COVID-19.

The chain's CDR3 is CASSVSGESGYTF. CDR3 bases: TGTGCCAGCAGCGTCTCAGGGGAATCTGGCTACACCTTC. The rearrangement links TRBV5-6 to TRBJ1-2, with D perhaps TRBD1 (6 bases). The CDR3 extends over 13 amino acids. Germline V gives CDR1 SGHDT, CDR2 YYEEEE. Trimming cost V 4 bases and J 7 bases, with 14 bases left between them.